This T cell receptor beta chain was found in a study of identical twins. V gave up 6 bases and J gave up 7 bases, with 10 bases separating them. The CDR3 is 12 amino acids. Germline lookup yields CDR1 LGHNT and CDR2 FRNRAP. MiXCR, applied by TCRdb to the 5' RACE reads, yields one record per CDR3 protein. The top ten hold around 40% of the sample, which has approximately 190,000 distinct CDR3 sequences, around a sixth seen once. This sample was shared with a second study, whose subject was T cells expressing NK-cell markers.

Sequenced sample: CD8+ T cells sorted from blood. The sequence was obtained from a woman in her late teens or twenties in good health. J is TRBJ1-5 and V is TRBV12-5; tentative D call: TRBD1 (6 bases). CDR3 bases: TGTGCTAGTGGCAGGGGATGGCAGCCCCAGCATTTT. It encodes CASGRGWQPQHF. The variable domain in full, with the rest retrieved from reference TRBV12-5 and TRBJ1-5, is DARVTQTPRHKVTEMGQEVTMRCQPILGHNTVFWYRQTMMQGLELLAYFRNRAPLDDSGMPKDRFSAEMPDATLATLKIQPSEPRDSAVYFCASGRGWQPQHFGDGTRLSIL.